This passage covers 9 T cell receptor beta chains from one sample sequenced in a study of T-cell reconstitution after alpha-beta-depleted transplantation in children. Points from the study as a whole: At the one-year point after transplant, T-cell counts and TCRbeta diversity were found to come mostly from T cells that had been newly produced.

Unique molecular identifiers were incorporated into the prepared TCRbeta library. TCRdb itself ran the PCR reads through MiXCR, one entry per CDR3 protein. The sample has about 300,000 distinct CDR3 sequences; about 7.3% are singletons. Their antigens are not known. The starting material was peripheral blood, obtained 360 days after TCRalphabeta/CD19-depleted stem cell transplant. The receptors stem from a female patient aged 2-9 years who had a stem cell transplant for Fanconi anemia, so the T cells may come from the graft donor.

This clonotype was seen at least ten times. At one end the junction does not follow the germline gene, possibly because of a read error. The CDR3 is CASSLSQGTGANVLTF. The CDR3 DNA reads as TGTGCCAGCAGTCTATCCCAGGGTACTGGGGCCAACGTCCTGACTTTC. The V gene is TRBV27, the J gene TRBJ2-6; weak D call: TRBD1 (5 bases). Germline V gene lookup returns CDR1 MNHEY and CDR2 SMNVEV (reference sequence). The CDR3 loop spans 16 amino acids.

This chain joins TRBV3-1 and TRBJ2-3, with D possibly TRBD2 on 8 matching bases. The V gene's germline CDR1 is LGHDT and CDR2 YNNKEL (reference sequence). V was clipped by 4 bases and J by 7 bases, with 21 bases between them. This CDR3 is built from 16 residues. The CDR3 nucleotides read TGTGCCAGCAGCCGGCAGGGGGGAGCGGGGGTTAATACGCAGTATTTT. This translates into CASSRQGGAGVNTQYF.

The CDR3 DNA reads TGTGCCAGCAGTCAACAGGCCACCGGGGGGAGGAACATTCAGTACTTC. Protein sequence: CASSQQATGGRNIQYF. This chain connects TRBV12-3 or TRBV12-4 to TRBJ2-4; 7 bases line up with TRBD2. The V segment lost 5 bases and the J segment 7 bases; nucleotides outside the gene matches: 14. The CDR3 runs 16 residues.

This clonotype has at least ten counts. This chain uses TRBV7-7 with TRBJ1-1, with D unclear. The V gene's germline CDR1 is SSHAT and CDR2 FNYEAQ (reference sequence). Trimming took off 2 bases at V and 1 base at J, with 5 bases between the two ends. The CDR3 consists of 13 residues. The CDR3 DNA reads as TGTGCCAGCAGCTTATCGGAGAACACTGAAGCTTTCTTT. As protein: CASSLSENTEAFF.

The rearrangement joins TRBV7-6 to TRBJ1-5; D might be TRBD1 (5 bases). The CDR3 extends over 15 amino acids. Germline V gene sequence: CDR1 SGHVS, CDR2 FNYEAQ. V gave up 3 bases and J gave up 2 bases, with 11 bases separating them. CDR3 sequence: CASSLTPGGNQPQHF. As DNA, the CDR3 is TGTGCCAGCAGCTTGACCCCGGGGGGCAATCAGCCCCAGCATTTT.

This clonotype was observed many times. The CDR3 sequence: CAIEGLYQETQYF. CDR3 in DNA: TGTGCCATCGAGGGACTGTACCAAGAGACCCAGTACTTC. V is TRBV10-3 and J is TRBJ2-5; D might be TRBD2 (6 bases). CDR3 size: 13 residues. Germline CDR1 reads ENHRY; CDR2 reads SYGVKD. V was trimmed by 8 bases and J by 0 bases, leaving 10 bases between them.

This clonotype appeared many times. This sequence joins TRBV9 and TRBJ2-3, with 8 positions matching TRBD1. The germline V gene encodes CDR1 SGDLS and CDR2 YYNGEE. V was clipped by 2 bases and J by 0 bases; unmatched bases: 2. There are 15 residues in the CDR3. Here the CDR3 reads CASSVQGASTDTQYF. DNA for the CDR3: TGTGCCAGCAGCGTTCAGGGGGCTAGCACAGATACGCAGTATTTT.

Many counts were recorded for this clonotype. This sequence joins TRBV28 and TRBJ2-7; a possible D gene is TRBD1 (5 bases). The V and J ends lost 6 bases and 1 base respectively, with 19 bases between them. The CDR3 consists of 16 residues. CDR1 and CDR2 (germline): MDHEN, SYDVKM. The CDR3, as DNA: TGTGCCAGCAGACTACTAATCAACCCAGGGTCCTACGAGCAGTACTTC. Protein: CASRLLINPGSYEQYF.

The chain joins TRBV12-5 to TRBJ1-2, with 9 bases that match TRBD1. There are 13 residues in the CDR3. Trimming took 4 bases from V and 8 from J; bases not matched to a gene: 5. The germline V gene encodes CDR1 LGHNT and CDR2 FRNRAP. The CDR3 DNA sequence: TGTGCTAGTGGTTCGGGACAGGGAAACGGCTACACCTTC. Residues: CASGSGQGNGYTF.